This T cell receptor beta chain came from a study of blood T cell repertoires in COVID-19. Study details: COVID-19 samples collected from the United States, Italy and Spain covered acute and convalescent phases.

Germline V gene sequence: CDR1 MNHEY, CDR2 SVGEGT. Trimming took off 2 bases at V and 1 base at J, with 3 bases between the two ends. CDR3 length: 12 residues. As originally analysed: Estimated nucleated cell counts came from reference gene primer amplification. Method: immunoSEQ multiplex PCR; TCRdb's copy keeps in-frame clones and lacks some. D and trimming come from the DNA, and the V and J calls and clone size come from that table. The data hold roughly 700,000 clones, with about 87% observed a single time. This TCR was sampled from a woman aged 18-29 years with acute or convalescent COVID-19. The gene calls are TRBV6-2 or TRBV6-3 and TRBJ2-7; D ambiguous. Sequencing used peripheral blood. The CDR3, as DNA: TGTGCCAGCAGTTACGTATCCTACGAGCAGTACTTC. As protein: CASSYVSYEQYF.